This TCR beta chain appears in the sequencing data of a study of cytomegalovirus exposure and HLA in healthy donors. Study-level background: Out of roughly 170 million T cells, an earlier analysis found some 120 million unique TCR beta sequences in total.

Findings and caveats of the study: The authors reported that TCR beta sequences could predict HLA-A and HLA-B alleles. These predictions were accurate for most subjects in the first cohort. Rare TCR sequences dominated, though some public TCRs recurred in many donors.

Comment on this clone: What it binds is unknown.

PCR involved 60 Vbeta and 13 Jbeta primers. Clones were read by immunoSEQ multiplex PCR, and TCRdb kept only the in-frame ones, dropping some. The sample includes about 160,000 clones. CDR1 and CDR2 from the germline V gene are SEHNR and FQNEAQ (reference sequence). V lost 5 bases, J lost 0 bases, and 25 bases lay in between. The CDR3 totals 19 residues. The genes are TRBV7-9 and TRBJ1-2; weak D call: TRBD1 (6 bases). The TCR originated in a woman aged 55-69 years in good health and CMV-seronegative. The sample consisted of PBMCs. DNA of the CDR3: TGTGCCAGCAGCACATTCAAAGTCCCTGGGACACCAGCTAACTATGGCTACACCTTC. It is translated as CASSTFKVPGTPANYGYTF.